The 13 T cell receptor beta chains in this list originate from one sample, sequenced in a study of OX40 agonist ivuxolimab in advanced cancers. Profiling relied on immunoSEQ multiplex PCR, and the TCRdb table lists in-frame clones only, not all of them. Among some 110,000 clones listed, 90% to 95% were seen once. Sequences were derived from CD4+ or CD8+ T cells sorted from blood, sampled in a trial of the OX40 agonist ivuxolimab. These receptors were obtained from an adult with an advanced solid tumor such as melanoma, head and neck, liver or kidney cancer.

The J gene is TRBJ2-5, the V gene TRBV9; D unresolved. The V end was cut by 1 base, the J end by 2 bases, with 9 bases between. CDR3 length equals 14 residues. Germline lookup yields CDR1 SGDLS and CDR2 YYNGEE. CDR3 region: CASSVWSGQETQYF. The CDR3 bases are TGTGCCAGCAGCGTATGGTCAGGTCAAGAGACCCAGTACTTC.

V is TRBV7-3 and J is TRBJ2-2; 12 bases are shared with TRBD2. The V and J ends lost 4 bases and 5 bases, in that order; junction bases with no gene match: 14. Germline values: CDR1 SGHTA, CDR2 FQGTGA. CDR3 size: 19 residues. The CDR3 region is CASSSEDFGLAGGTGELFF. DNA of the CDR3: TGTGCCAGCAGCTCCGAGGACTTTGGGCTAGCGGGAGGGACCGGGGAGCTGTTTTTT. Variable domain in full (rest from reference TRBV7-3 and TRBJ2-2): GAGVSQTPSNKVTEKGKYVELRCDPISGHTALYWYRQSLGQGPEFLIYFQGTGAADDSGLPNDRFFAVRPEGSVSTLKIQRTERGDSAVYLCASSSEDFGLAGGTGELFFGEGSRLTVL.

The chain couples TRBV6-1 to TRBJ1-5; D is perhaps TRBD1 (5 bases). The CDR3 consists of 15 residues. The germline V gene has CDR1 MNHNS and CDR2 SASEGT. Trimming stripped 1 base from V and 3 bases from J, with 10 bases between. CDR3 protein: CASSEEGLPNQPQHF. CDR3 bases: TGTGCCAGCAGTGAAGAGGGACTGCCCAATCAGCCCCAGCATTTT.

The gene calls are TRBV28 and TRBJ1-5, with 9 bases lining up with TRBD1. Germline values: CDR1 MDHEN, CDR2 SYDVKM. The CDR3 runs 14 residues. V lost 6 bases to trimming and J lost 3 bases; unmatched junction nucleotides: 3. CDR3 DNA: TGTGCCAGCAGGACAGGGGGATACAATCAGCCCCAGCATTTT. Translated, it gives CASRTGGYNQPQHF.

This clone was seen just once. The V gene is TRBV30, the J gene TRBJ2-2; 10 bases agree with TRBD2. The CDR3 spans 15 residues. Unmatched junction bases numbered 5, after V lost 3 bases and J lost 4 bases. Germline lookup yields CDR1 GTSNPN and CDR2 SVGIG (reference sequence). CDR3 loop: CAWRQREGRTGELFF. The CDR3 nucleotides are TGTGCCTGGAGGCAGCGGGAGGGCCGCACCGGGGAGCTGTTTTTT.

The V gene is TRBV6-5, the J gene TRBJ1-2, with TRBD1 as a possible D gene (5 bases). Germline CDR1 is MNHEY and CDR2 is SVGAGI. The V gene lost 8 bases and the J gene lost 4 bases, with 14 bases spanning the gap. This CDR3 has 13 residues. The CDR3 DNA follows: TGTGCCAGCCTTTCAAAGGGACCCTATGGCTACACCTTC. Residues: CASLSKGPYGYTF.

Here the CDR3 reads CASSSRQGPEKLFF. CDR3 nucleotide sequence: TGTGCCAGCAGTTCCAGACAGGGACCCGAAAAACTGTTTTTT. The chain carries TRBV6-5 and TRBJ1-4, with 7 positions matching TRBD1. The CDR3 extends over 14 amino acids. V trimming: 4 bases; J trimming: 8 bases; junction bases outside the gene matches: 7. Per the germline V gene, CDR1 is MNHEY and CDR2 is SVGAGI.

The chain links TRBV7-2 to TRBJ1-1, with 7 bases fitting TRBD1. J was trimmed by 1 base and V by 4 bases; bases with no gene match: 6. Germline V gene sequence: CDR1 SGHTA, CDR2 FQGNSA. The CDR3 loop spans 15 amino acids. CDR3 in amino acids: CASSYRGRSNTEAFF. The CDR3 DNA is TGTGCCAGCAGCTACAGGGGACGTTCGAACACTGAAGCTTTCTTT.

The chain recombines TRBV7-3 with TRBJ1-2; 7 bases align to TRBD1. Germline CDR1 reads SGHTA; CDR2 reads FQGTGA. V gave up 5 bases and J gave up 8 bases; unmatched junction bases: 8. The CDR3 loop spans 13 amino acids. CDR3 loop: CASSRDRASGYTF. CDR3 coding DNA: TGTGCCAGCAGCCGTGACAGGGCGAGCGGCTACACCTTC.

The chain carries TRBV28 and TRBJ1-1; 7 nucleotides align to TRBD1. The CDR3 covers 14 residues. Trimming at V came to 5 bases and at J to 5 bases, leaving 8 bases not matched to a gene. The germline CDR1 and CDR2 sequences are MDHEN and SYDVKM. DNA for the CDR3: TGTGCCAGCAGTCCAGAGGGGGCTAGAACTGAAGCTTTCTTT. Translated, it gives CASSPEGARTEAFF.

DNA for the CDR3: TGTGCCAGCAGCTACGTTCTAGCGGGAGGGGTGGATACGCAGTATTTT. Translated, it gives CASSYVLAGGVDTQYF. The chain is built from TRBV7-3 and TRBJ2-3; 12 bases map to TRBD2. V shed 4 bases, J shed 6 bases, and the junction held 8 bases outside the gene matches. This CDR3 contains 16 residues. Per germline, CDR1 SGHTA and CDR2 FQGTGA.

The chain uses TRBV13 and TRBJ1-2; D unclear. Germline V gives CDR1 PRHDT, CDR2 FYEKMQ (reference sequence). This CDR3 contains 12 residues. The V end was cut by 10 bases, the J end by 4 bases, with 13 bases between. The CDR3 nucleotides are TGTGCCACCCAGAAGGGTCTCTATGGCTACACCTTC. Protein product: CATQKGLYGYTF.

The chain combines TRBV5-8 with TRBJ2-3, with 10 bases identical to TRBD2. J was trimmed by 10 bases and V by 4 bases; bases with no gene match: 9. The CDR3 runs to 14 residues. Germline lookup yields CDR1 SGHTS and CDR2 YDEGEE. For the CDR3, the DNA is TGTGCCAGCAGCCACGGGACTAGCGTGACTTCGCAGTATTTT. Translating gives CASSHGTSVTSQYF.